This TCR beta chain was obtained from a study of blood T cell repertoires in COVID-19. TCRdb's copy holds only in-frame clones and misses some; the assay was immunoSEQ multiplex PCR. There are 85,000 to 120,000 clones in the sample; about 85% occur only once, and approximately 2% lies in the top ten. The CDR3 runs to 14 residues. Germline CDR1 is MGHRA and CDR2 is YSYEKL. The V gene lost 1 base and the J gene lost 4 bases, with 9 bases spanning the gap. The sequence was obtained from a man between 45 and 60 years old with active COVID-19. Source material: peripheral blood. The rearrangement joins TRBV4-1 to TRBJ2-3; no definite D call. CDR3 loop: CASSQVGLPDTQYF. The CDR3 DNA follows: TGCGCCAGCAGCCAAGTTGGGCTCCCAGATACGCAGTATTTT.